These 22 T cell receptor beta chains share one sample of origin, sequenced in a study of control samples from healthy donors and cancer patients. Sequencing used immunoSEQ multiplex PCR; TCRdb keeps in-frame clones, though not all of them. The sample lists about 110,000 clones; roughly 79% were seen once. The sequenced sample was blood. Receptor source: a man aged 18 to 29 in good health.

This chain joins TRBV5-1 and TRBJ1-4, with TRBD1 as a possible D gene (5 bases). The CDR3 is 17 residues long. Germline CDR1 reads SGHRS; CDR2 reads YFSETQ. Trimming took off 0 bases at V and 4 bases at J, with 16 bases between the two ends. The CDR3 loop reads CASSLAGGAIGNEKLFF. For the CDR3, the DNA is TGCGCCAGCAGCTTGGCGGGAGGGGCTATTGGTAATGAAAAACTGTTTTTT.

The chain recombines TRBV15 with TRBJ1-6; 9 nucleotides align to TRBD1. J lost 7 bases, V lost 0 bases, and 10 bases had no gene match. The CDR3 covers 18 residues. Germline lookup yields CDR1 LNHNV and CDR2 YYDKDF (reference sequence). In nucleotides, the CDR3 is TGTGCCACCAGCAGAGATAAGTGGGACAGGGAATACAATTCACCCCTCCACTTT. Translated, it gives CATSRDKWDREYNSPLHF. Combining the CDR3 with reference TRBV15 and TRBJ1-6 gives the whole variable domain DAMVIQNPRYQVTQFGKPVTLSCSQTLNHNVMYWYQQKSSQAPKLLFHYYDKDFNNEADTPDNFQSRRPNTSFCFLDIRSPGLGDTAMYLCATSRDKWDREYNSPLHFGNGTRLTVT.

The rearrangement uses TRBV7-8 and TRBJ1-5; no reliable D call. This CDR3 is built from 14 residues. The V end was cut by 1 base, the J end by 7 bases, with 11 bases between. From germline, CDR1 is SGHVS and CDR2 FQNEAQ. For the CDR3, the DNA is TGTGCCAGCAGCTTAGACGGGTTAAGACAGCCCCAGCATTTT. This translates into CASSLDGLRQPQHF.

The chain has TRBV4-2 and TRBJ2-5, with 15 bases that match TRBD2. CDR1 is LGHNA, CDR2 YNFKEQ, per germline. V dropped 4 bases and J dropped 2; count of bases not matched to a gene: 8. This CDR3 has 18 amino acids. CDR3: CASSPGTSGGRSQETQYF. CDR3 bases: TGTGCCAGCAGCCCTGGGACTAGCGGGGGGCGCTCGCAAGAGACCCAGTACTTC.

The genes are TRBV18 and TRBJ1-2, with 7 bases identical to TRBD1. Trimming took 8 bases from V and 4 from J; bases not matched to a gene: 7. The germline CDR1 and CDR2 sequences are KGHSH and LQKENI. The CDR3 runs 13 residues. In nucleotides, the CDR3 is TGTGCCAGCACCCAGGGGGAAGGCTATGGCTACACCTTC. As protein: CASTQGEGYGYTF.

The CDR3 sequence is CASSELFRGRSPGSDGYTF. In DNA, the CDR3 is TGCGCCAGCAGTGAGTTGTTCCGAGGTCGGTCACCAGGGAGTGATGGCTACACCTTC. The V gene is TRBV10-2, the J gene TRBJ1-2; tentatively, D is TRBD1 (5 bases). The V end lost 1 base, the J end lost 6 bases, and 27 bases lay between the germline ends. CDR1 and CDR2 (germline): WSHSY, SAAADI. CDR3 length: 19 amino acids.

V gene TRBV7-2 combines with J gene TRBJ2-3; TRBD2 matches at 8 bases. This CDR3 has 15 amino acids. Germline V gene lookup returns CDR1 SGHTA and CDR2 FQGNSA. The J segment lost 5 bases and the V segment lost 7 bases, leaving 11 bases of the junction unmatched. As DNA, the CDR3 is TGTGCCAGCACCTCCACCTCGGGGGGGCAAGATACGCAGTATTTT. Encoded protein: CASTSTSGGQDTQYF.

The rearrangement links TRBV5-6 to TRBJ1-2, with 8 bases identical to TRBD1. V was pared by 6 bases and J by 3 bases, with 7 bases of the junction left unmatched. CDR1 is SGHDT, CDR2 YYEEEE, per germline. The CDR3 sequence is 14 residues long. The CDR3 DNA sequence: TGTGCCAGCACCAGTCTGGACAGGGACTATGGCTACACCTTC. It codes for CASTSLDRDYGYTF.

This clone was seen more than once but under ten times. Other DNA sequences in this specimen translate into the identical CDR3. This chain connects TRBV7-2 to TRBJ1-5; D is undetermined. Per the germline V gene, CDR1 is SGHTA and CDR2 is FQGNSA. V dropped 1 base and J dropped 2 bases, with 6 bases sitting between them. The CDR3 length is 14 residues. The CDR3 sequence is CASSLDRGNQPQHF. Here the CDR3 DNA reads TGTGCCAGCAGCTTAGACAGAGGCAATCAGCCCCAGCATTTT.

The chain combines TRBV6-6 with TRBJ1-3, with D possibly matching TRBD1 (5 bases). CDR1 is MNHNY, CDR2 SVGAGI, per germline (reference sequence). V shed 4 bases and J shed 2 bases, with 12 bases lying between them. This CDR3 region has 15 residues. CDR3 protein: CASSSVTGPGNTIYF. The CDR3 DNA sequence: TGTGCCAGCAGTTCGGTCACGGGGCCTGGAAACACCATATATTTT.

The chain couples TRBV30 to TRBJ1-2; 9 positions agree with TRBD1. The ends lost 3 bases at V and 12 bases at J; junction bases unmatched: 8. CDR1 and CDR2 (germline): GTSNPN, SVGIG (reference sequence). CDR3 size: 12 residues. The CDR3 DNA sequence: TGTGCCTGGAGCACCGGGACAGGGTATAACACCTTC. It encodes CAWSTGTGYNTF.

The chain carries TRBV30 and TRBJ2-6; D remains ambiguous. Between the trimmed V and J ends, which lost 3 bases and 0 bases, there was a span of 9 bases. Germline V lookup: CDR1 GTSNPN, CDR2 SVGIG (reference sequence). The CDR3 totals 15 residues. CDR3 coding DNA: TGTGCCTGGAGCGTTGACTCCTCTGGGGCCAACGTCCTGACTTTC. Protein: CAWSVDSSGANVLTF.

J is TRBJ1-5 and V is TRBV7-9; no clear D. This CDR3 has 16 amino acids. From germline, CDR1 is SEHNR and CDR2 FQNEAQ (reference sequence). V lost 5 bases and J 0 bases, leaving 14 bases between the germline ends. This CDR3 reads CASSTSVPYSNQPQHF. The CDR3 DNA reads as TGTGCCAGCAGCACTTCGGTCCCGTATAGCAATCAGCCCCAGCATTTT.

V and J are TRBV19 and TRBJ2-3, with TRBD1 matching 7 bases. The CDR3 totals 15 residues. CDR1 is LNHDA, CDR2 SQIVND, per germline (reference sequence). The V gene end was trimmed by 7 bases and the J gene end by 2 bases; junction bases not matched to a gene: 9. The CDR3 DNA reads TGTGCCAGTACCCAGACAGGGAGCCTCACAGATACGCAGTATTTT. Residues: CASTQTGSLTDTQYF.

This sequence joins TRBV3-1 (or the pseudogene TRBV3-2) and TRBJ1-2; TRBD1 aligns across 9 bases. This CDR3 spans 13 amino acids. Trimming at V came to 4 bases and at J to 6 bases, leaving 3 bases not matched to a gene. Germline V gene lookup returns CDR1 LGHDT and CDR2 YNNKEL (reference sequence). CDR3 protein: CASSRDRVHGYTF. CDR3 in DNA: TGTGCCAGCAGCCGGGACAGGGTCCATGGCTACACCTTC.

This chain links TRBV11-2 with TRBJ2-5; D possibly corresponds to TRBD1 (6 bases). Germline V gene lookup returns CDR1 SGHAT and CDR2 FQNNGV. The CDR3 is made up of 17 amino acids. Trimming removed 0 bases at V and 0 bases at J, with 14 bases between. The CDR3: CASSLEGRTGYQETQYF. CDR3 DNA: TGTGCCAGCAGCTTAGAGGGGAGAACAGGGTACCAAGAGACCCAGTACTTC.

This clone was detected a few times. The chain combines TRBV6-5 with TRBJ1-1, with TRBD1 matching over 7 bases. Germline CDR1 MNHEY, CDR2 SVGAGI. V shed 0 bases, J shed 4 bases, and the junction held 5 bases outside the gene matches. The CDR3 is made up of 15 amino acids. CDR3 DNA: TGTGCCAGCAGTTACTCTGACAGGGTTGGCACTGAAGCTTTCTTT. This encodes CASSYSDRVGTEAFF.

The rearrangement links TRBV19 to TRBJ1-5; D is ambiguous. This CDR3 is built from 16 residues. The V end was cut by 5 bases, the J end by 1 base, with 15 bases between. CDR1 and CDR2 (germline): LNHDA, SQIVND (reference sequence). The CDR3 sequence: CASSLTWGGSNQPQHF. CDR3 coding DNA: TGTGCCAGTAGTTTGACGTGGGGTGGGAGCAATCAGCCCCAGCATTTT.

The V call is TRBV6-1, the J call TRBJ1-5; the D gene is possibly TRBD1 (5 bases). The CDR3 sequence is 17 residues long. Germline V gives CDR1 MNHNS, CDR2 SASEGT. Trimming pared 3 bases from V and 3 bases from J, leaving 18 bases between. CDR3 nucleotide sequence: TGTGCCAGCAGTGACCCCAGTCAGGGTGAACTCAATCAGCCCCAGCATTTT. It yields the protein CASSDPSQGELNQPQHF.

The chain is built from TRBV7-9 and TRBJ2-3, with D possibly TRBD1 on 6 matching bases. Germline CDR1 is SEHNR and CDR2 is FQNEAQ (reference sequence). Trimming left V 1 base short and J 0 bases short, with 8 bases between. This CDR3 region has 15 residues. In DNA form, the CDR3 reads TGTGCCAGCAGCTTAGGAACAGGGAGCACAGATACGCAGTATTTT. The encoded protein is CASSLGTGSTDTQYF.

This clone was seen once. This chain links TRBV5-1 with TRBJ2-6, with D possibly TRBD1 on 6 matching bases. Germline CDR1 reads SGHRS; CDR2 reads YFSETQ. CDR3 length: 16 amino acids. V was shortened by 3 bases and J by 6 bases, with 16 bases between the two germline ends. The CDR3 DNA sequence: TGCGCCAGCAGCTCGGGACACAATCTTGAGGCCAACGTCCTGACTTTC. Protein product: CASSSGHNLEANVLTF.

This clone was recorded a few times. The J gene is TRBJ2-2, the V gene TRBV24-1, with unresolved D. Trimming removed 1 base at V and 4 bases at J, with 3 bases between. The CDR3 spans 13 residues. Germline-derived CDR1 and CDR2 are KGHDR and SFDVKD. The DNA for the CDR3 is TGTGCCACCAGTGATTTCCCCACCGGGGAGCTGTTTTTT. It yields the protein CATSDFPTGELFF.